This T cell receptor beta chain was captured in a study of cytomegalovirus exposure and HLA in healthy donors. The wider study: A prior analysis found about 120 million unique TCR beta sequences from around 190 million T cells. The study's early data release held about 85 million unique TCRs from HLA-typed donors.

Primers: 60 Vbeta forward and 13 Jbeta reverse. Authors' analysis steps: In a later analysis, roughly 11 million of approximately 80 million unique beta chains occurred in at least two donors. Libraries were prepared by immunoSEQ multiplex PCR; TCRdb keeps only in-frame clonotypes and omits some of them. That table is the source of V, J and clone size, and D and trimming were worked out from the DNA. The sample has 100,000 to 150,000 clones; roughly four fifths are singletons. Comments on this clone: Its antigen is unidentified.

The CDR3 runs 14 residues. The V end was cut by 9 bases, the J end by 5 bases, with 19 bases between. Germline-derived CDR1 and CDR2 are SGHNT and YENEEA. Study results and caveats: The availability of immune exposure information extended only to CMV serostatus.

The sample consisted of PBMCs. This clonotype was obtained from a woman aged 45-65 years in good health and CMV-seronegative. The chain joins TRBV11-3 to TRBJ1-1, with D possibly being TRBD1 (6 bases). The DNA of the CDR3 is TGTGCCAGTGCCCGGTCTCCAGGGGAAACTGAAGCTTTCTTT. Residues: CASARSPGETEAFF.